The source of this T cell receptor (beta chain) is a study of blood T cell repertoires in COVID-19. The V gene lost 0 bases and the J gene lost 4 bases, with 4 bases spanning the gap. Germline loops: CDR1 ENHRY, CDR2 SYGVKD. The CDR3 extends over 13 amino acids. As originally analysed: Estimates of nucleated cell counts were drawn from the amplification of reference gene primers. The method was immunoSEQ multiplex PCR; TCRdb's version includes in-frame clones alone and lacks a portion of them. V, J and clone size derive from that table, while D and trimming were established from the DNA sequence. The sample has roughly 140,000 clones; just over 85% are singletons.

This chain joins TRBV10-3 and TRBJ2-1; D gene unclear. This clonotype originated in a man in his 70s with acute or convalescent COVID-19. Sequenced material: peripheral blood. CDR3 nucleotide sequence: TGTGCCATCAGTGAGTCAGCTTACAATGAGCAGTTCTTC. It specifies CAISESAYNEQFF.